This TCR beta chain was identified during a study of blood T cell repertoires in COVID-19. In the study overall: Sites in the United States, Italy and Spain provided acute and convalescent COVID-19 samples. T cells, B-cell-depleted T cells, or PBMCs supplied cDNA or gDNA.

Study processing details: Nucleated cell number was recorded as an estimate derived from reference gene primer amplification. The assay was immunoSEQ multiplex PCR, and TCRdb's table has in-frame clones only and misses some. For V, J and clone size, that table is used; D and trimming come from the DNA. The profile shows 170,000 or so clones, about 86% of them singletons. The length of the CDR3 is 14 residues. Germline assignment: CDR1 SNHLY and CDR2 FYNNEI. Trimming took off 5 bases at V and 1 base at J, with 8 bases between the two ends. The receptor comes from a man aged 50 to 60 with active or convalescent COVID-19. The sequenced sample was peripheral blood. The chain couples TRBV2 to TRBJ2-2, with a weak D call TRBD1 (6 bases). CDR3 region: CASSQTGNTGELFF. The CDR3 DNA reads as TGTGCCAGCAGTCAGACAGGGAACACCGGGGAGCTGTTTTTT.